A single sample is the source of the 18 T cell receptor beta chains below, sequenced in a study of T cells expressing NK-cell markers. TCRdb re-called the 5' RACE reads and catalogs CDR3 proteins one per entry, DNA excluded. This listing includes fewer than 400,000 distinct CDR3 sequences. Sequenced material: blood T cells: a sorted CD56 or NKG2C T cell subset, CD4+ or CD8+ T cells, or bulk PBMC T cells (not recorded which). These TCRs come from a woman aged 45-65 years in good health.

The chain carries TRBV12-3 or TRBV12-4 and TRBJ1-5. There are 15 residues in the CDR3. The CDR3: CASSPDGQRRQPQHF.

V is TRBV12-3 or TRBV12-4 and J is TRBJ2-3; TCRdb's D call of TRBD2 is untestable without DNA. The CDR3 has 15 residues. The CDR3 spells CASSQRGGLPDTQYF.

J is TRBJ2-1 and V is TRBV5-1; the TCRdb D gene call, TRBD2, has no DNA to confirm it. Germline V gene sequence: CDR1 SGHRS, CDR2 YFSETQ. This CDR3 contains 20 residues. The CDR3 loop reads CASSLARASGSLLFANEQFF.

The rearrangement uses TRBV20-1 and TRBJ2-1; TCRdb's D call of TRBD2 is untestable without DNA. The CDR3 is 13 residues long. CDR1 is DFQATT and CDR2 is SNEGSKA in the germline V gene (reference sequence). The CDR3 spells CSARGRALGEGFF.

The genes are TRBV6-5 and TRBJ2-2; the D call from TCRdb, TRBD2, cannot be confirmed without DNA. The V gene's germline CDR1 is MNHEY and CDR2 SVGAGI. This CDR3 has 12 residues. The CDR3 spells CASGPFTGELFF.

The chain has TRBV30 and TRBJ2-5; as DNA is missing, the TRBD2 call by TCRdb cannot be tested. This CDR3 is built from 15 residues. Germline CDR1 and CDR2: GTSNPN and SVGIG (reference sequence). CDR3 sequence reads: CAWSGTSGIQETQYF.

The chain carries TRBV20-1 and TRBJ1-1; with no DNA, the TCRdb D assignment of TRBD1 cannot be verified. Germline lookup yields CDR1 DFQATT and CDR2 SNEGSKA (reference sequence). The CDR3 consists of 13 residues. The CDR3: CSARAGARTEAFF.

V usage is TRBV7-9 and J usage is TRBJ2-1; TCRdb picks TRBD2, but there is no DNA to check that call. The CDR3 contains 15 residues. CDR1 is SEHNR, CDR2 FQNEAQ, per germline (reference sequence). This chain's CDR3 is CASSLASGRAHEQFF.

The chain couples TRBV11-2 to TRBJ1-1; there is no DNA to check the TCRdb D call of TRBD1. The CDR3 is 14 amino acids. Germline loops: CDR1 SGHAT, CDR2 FQNNGV. CDR3 loop: CASNRIRTGAEAFF.

J is TRBJ2-1 and V is TRBV6-5; TCRdb names TRBD2, which stays unverified in the absence of DNA. Looked up from germline, CDR1 is MNHEY and CDR2 is SVGAGI. This CDR3 spans 18 amino acids. CDR3 region: CASSSSVASGWVGEEQFF.

The chain recombines TRBV5-1 with TRBJ2-5. This CDR3 spans 16 amino acids. Germline V gene data show CDR1 as SGHRS and CDR2 as YFSETQ. CDR3 region: CASSLLDRTTQETQYF.

The chain joins TRBV20-1 to TRBJ2-3; the TCRdb call, TRBD1, lacks DNA for checking. This CDR3 has 15 residues. Germline V CDR1 and CDR2: DFQATT, SNEGSKA (reference sequence). The CDR3 spells CSASKRFPNRDTQYF.

V is TRBV4-1 and J is TRBJ2-1; the D gene TCRdb calls, TRBD2, cannot be checked with no DNA. The CDR3 totals 16 residues. Germline CDR1 is MGHRA and CDR2 is YSYEKL. CDR3 sequence reads: CASSQPVAGVGNEQFF.

This chain uses TRBV12-3 or TRBV12-4 with TRBJ1-1. This CDR3 has 13 residues. CDR3 in amino acids: CASSLPYGAEAFF.

The J gene is TRBJ2-5, the V gene TRBV15; TCRdb indicates TRBD2, and absent DNA this call remains unverified. Germline V gene data show CDR1 as LNHNV and CDR2 as YYDKDF (reference sequence). The CDR3 is made up of 16 amino acids. CDR3 protein: CATSRDRGSGQETQYF.

The V and J genes are TRBV6-2 or TRBV6-3 and TRBJ2-7; TCRdb's D call of TRBD1 is untestable without DNA. Germline loops: CDR1 MNHEY, CDR2 SVGEGT. The CDR3 runs 13 residues. CDR3 in amino acids: CASRTGTADEQYF.

This chain links TRBV4-1 with TRBJ1-1; TCRdb returns TRBD1, unconfirmable since there is no DNA. Germline loops: CDR1 MGHRA, CDR2 YSYEKL. CDR3 length equals 16 residues. CDR3 region: CASSQMTGGADTEAFF.

The chain has TRBV20-1 and TRBJ1-5; TCRdb outputs TRBD1, but without DNA this stays unchecked. The CDR3 is made up of 17 amino acids. From germline, CDR1 is DFQATT and CDR2 SNEGSKA (reference sequence). Here the CDR3 reads CSARDSQGPQFNQPQHF.